This T cell receptor (beta chain) comes out of a study of metastatic and nonmetastatic thyroid tumors. Patients underwent thyroid surgery, and none had received any treatment before it. TCRdb ran MiXCR on the PCR reads. The sample lists about 14,000 clones; about 29% were seen once. Concerning this clone itself: The final CDR3 position lacks the conserved phenylalanine or tryptophan, pointing to a likely read error.

Trimming stripped 0 bases from V and 0 bases from J, with 5 bases between. Germline V lookup: CDR1 SEHNR, CDR2 FQNEAQ (reference sequence). This CDR3 is 14 amino acids long. Specimen: blood. The V gene is TRBV7-9, the J gene TRBJ2-5; the D is unclear. The TCR comes from a female donor with papillary thyroid cancer or a benign thyroid nodule (not recorded which). Some clones in this sample may be carry-over from other donors' samples. The CDR3 sequence: CASSLAGNQETQYV. Here the CDR3 DNA reads TGTGCCAGCAGCTTAGCAGGTAACCAAGAGACCCAGTACGTC.